These 15 T cell receptor beta chains were sequenced from one sample in a study of T cells in Graves' hyperthyroidism and ophthalmopathy. Regions amplified from RNA transcripts were the TCR beta CDR3 regions. A first-round RT-PCR of the TCR CDR3 used the HTBI primer set. TCRdb redid the calling of the multiplex PCR reads with MiXCR, one entry per CDR3 protein. The sample gives about 110,000 distinct CDR3 sequences, roughly 15% of which show up once; around two fifths is in the top ten. The sequencing input was blood. The receptors shown here come from a woman aged 45-59 years with Graves' hyperthyroidism.

This clonotype has at least ten counts. The genes are TRBV28 and TRBJ1-1, with D uncertain. The CDR3 runs to 14 residues. Trimming cost V 10 bases and J 8 bases, with 23 bases left between them. Per the germline V gene, CDR1 is MDHEN and CDR2 is SYDVKM. CDR3 region: CATAPSGSLREAFF. CDR3 nucleotides: TGTGCCACCGCTCCCTCGGGCTCCCTAAGAGAAGCTTTCTTT.

In this sample, this clonotype turned up many times. The genes are TRBV5-1 and TRBJ2-1; no clear D gene. Germline loops: CDR1 SGHRS, CDR2 YFSETQ. V lost 7 bases and J 0 bases, leaving 14 bases between the germline ends. There are 15 residues in the CDR3. CDR3 coding DNA: TGCGCCAGCCCCAAAGTCACGAGCTCCTACAATGAGCAGTTCTTC. Translation gives CASPKVTSSYNEQFF.

To note about this clonotype: A much larger clone lies a single base off, so this may be a read error. This chain joins TRBV5-1 and TRBJ2-3; perhaps TRBD2 as D (5 bases). This CDR3 has 15 residues. Germline V gene data show CDR1 as SGHRS and CDR2 as YFSETQ. This chain's CDR3 is CVSSLRVDSTDTQYF. The CDR3 DNA reads as TGCGTCAGCAGCTTGAGGGTAGATAGCACAGATACGCAGTATTTT.

This clonotype has at least ten counts. The chain recombines TRBV15 with TRBJ2-7, with D perhaps assigned TRBD1 or TRBD2 (5 bases each). The CDR3 is 13 residues long. Trimming removed 0 bases from V and 6 bases from J, with 9 bases in between. Germline CDR1 is LNHNV and CDR2 is YYDKDF (reference sequence). The CDR3 is CATSRDLRGEQYF. The CDR3 nucleotides are TGTGCCACCAGCAGAGATTTGAGGGGCGAGCAGTACTTC.

The J gene is TRBJ1-5, the V gene TRBV20-1; D unresolved. The CDR3 is 15 amino acids. V dropped 1 base and J dropped 1 base, with 11 bases sitting between them. The germline V gene has CDR1 DFQATT and CDR2 SNEGSKA (reference sequence). Written as DNA, the CDR3 is TGCAGTGCTAGAGTTGAGGGTAGGAGCAATCAGCCCCAGCATTTT. The encoded protein is CSARVEGRSNQPQHF.

This clonotype was counted many times. The chain carries TRBV6-1 and TRBJ2-5; no clear D gene. The CDR3 runs to 12 residues. V lost 7 bases to trimming and J lost 2 bases, with 8 bases between them. Germline-derived CDR1 and CDR2 are MNHNS and SASEGT. The CDR3 DNA reads TGTGCCAGCATCGAAGAGCAAGAGACCCAGTACTTC. Its protein product is CASIEEQETQYF.

This clonotype occurred many times. This chain joins TRBV4-1 and TRBJ2-1; unclear D gene. V was shortened by 4 bases and J by 4 bases, with 11 bases between the two germline ends. From germline, CDR1 is MGHRA and CDR2 YSYEKL. This CDR3 is built from 14 residues. The CDR3 DNA follows: TGCGCCAGCAGCCTACAACCCTTGTACAATGAGCAGTTCTTC. Translated: CASSLQPLYNEQFF.

This clonotype was counted ten times or more. V usage is TRBV5-1 and J usage is TRBJ2-2; 7 nucleotides agree with TRBD2. The germline gives CDR1 SGHRS, CDR2 YFSETQ. V lost 0 bases, J lost 4 bases, and 3 bases stayed unmatched. This CDR3 contains 15 residues. DNA for the CDR3: TGCGCCAGCAGCTTGGAACTAGCGAGCACCGGGGAGCTGTTTTTT. Translated, it gives CASSLELASTGELFF. The whole variable domain, filled in from reference TRBV5-1 and TRBJ2-2, reads KAGVTQTPRYLIKTRGQQVTLSCSPISGHRSVSWYQQTPGQGLQFLFEYFSETQRNKGNFPGRFSGRQFSNSRSEMNVSTLELGDSALYLCASSLELASTGELFFGEGSRLTVL.

The J gene is TRBJ2-1, the V gene TRBV2; 10 positions match TRBD2. This CDR3 has 14 amino acids. Germline CDR1 is SNHLY and CDR2 is FYNNEI. After removal of 6 bases from V and 6 bases from J, the junction contained 5 bases not matched to a gene. CDR3 region: CASRGGLAVNEQFF. The CDR3 DNA reads as TGTGCCAGCAGGGGTGGACTAGCGGTCAATGAGCAGTTCTTC.

This clonotype was observed at least ten times. The rearrangement links TRBV7-9 to TRBJ2-1; a possible D gene is TRBD1 (5 bases). The CDR3 spans 15 residues. Germline-derived CDR1 and CDR2 are SEHNR and FQNEAQ (reference sequence). The ends were cut back, 5 bases at V and 4 bases at J, with 15 bases in the middle. The CDR3 nucleotides are TGTGCCAGCAGCCCGGACACAGCCGTATACAATGAGCAGTTCTTC. This gives the protein CASSPDTAVYNEQFF.

This clonotype was counted at least ten times. The chain employs TRBV12-3 or TRBV12-4 and TRBJ1-2, with D unresolved. This CDR3 has 16 residues. With 1 base removed from V and 0 bases from J, the gap between germline ends came to 12 bases. The CDR3 protein is CASSLVARTANYGYTF. The CDR3 DNA is TGTGCCAGCAGTTTAGTCGCGAGGACGGCTAACTATGGCTACACCTTC.

There are many counts of this clonotype. Its ends do not fully match the called genes, so a read error is possible. The chain couples TRBV20-1 to TRBJ1-6; the D gene is possibly TRBD1 (6 bases). Germline CDR1 and CDR2: DFQATT and SNEGSKA (reference sequence). The CDR3 covers 15 residues. The CDR3 sequence: CSARGGWGVNSPLHF. The CDR3 nucleotides read TGCAGTGCGAGAGGGGGTTGGGGAGTTAATTCACCCCTCCACTTT.

This clonotype was counted at least ten times. This rearrangement joins TRBV20-1 to TRBJ2-5; TRBD2 aligns across 10 bases. The V gene's germline CDR1 is DFQATT and CDR2 SNEGSKA (reference sequence). The J segment lost 1 base and the V segment lost 3 bases, leaving 5 bases of the junction unmatched. The CDR3 totals 15 residues. The CDR3 nucleotides read TGCAGTGCTAGTAGGTCTAGCGGGAGCCAAGAGACCCAGTACTTC. Translating it yields CSASRSSGSQETQYF.

This clonotype was found many times. The rearrangement uses TRBV11-2 and TRBJ2-1; tentative D call: TRBD1 (6 bases). The CDR3 spans 13 residues. V dropped 4 bases and J dropped 5 bases, with 9 bases sitting between them. Germline-derived CDR1 and CDR2 are SGHAT and FQNNGV. The DNA of the CDR3 is TGTGCCAGCAGCTCCGACAGGCACAATGAGCAGTTCTTC. Translating gives CASSSDRHNEQFF.

The CDR3, as DNA: TGTGCCAGCAGTTCGCCCGATCCGTATAGCAATCAGCCCCAGCATTTT. Protein product: CASSSPDPYSNQPQHF. V is TRBV28 and J is TRBJ1-5, with D unresolved. The germline V and J ends were trimmed by 4 bases and 0 bases, with 13 bases remaining between them. Germline lookup yields CDR1 MDHEN and CDR2 SYDVKM. This CDR3 region has 16 residues.